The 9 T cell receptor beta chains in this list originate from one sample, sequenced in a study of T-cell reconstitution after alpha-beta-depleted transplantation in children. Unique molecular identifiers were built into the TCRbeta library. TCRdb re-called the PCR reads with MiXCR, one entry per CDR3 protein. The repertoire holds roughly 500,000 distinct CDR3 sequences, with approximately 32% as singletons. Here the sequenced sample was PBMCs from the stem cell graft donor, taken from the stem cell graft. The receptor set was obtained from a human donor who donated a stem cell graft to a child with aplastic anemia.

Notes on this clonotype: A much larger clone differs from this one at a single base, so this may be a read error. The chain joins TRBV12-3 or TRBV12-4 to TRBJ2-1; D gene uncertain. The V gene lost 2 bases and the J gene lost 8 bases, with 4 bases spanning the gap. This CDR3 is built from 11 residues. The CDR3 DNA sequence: TGTGCCAGCAGTTTAAAGGATGAGCAGTTCTTC. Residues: CASSLKDEQFF.

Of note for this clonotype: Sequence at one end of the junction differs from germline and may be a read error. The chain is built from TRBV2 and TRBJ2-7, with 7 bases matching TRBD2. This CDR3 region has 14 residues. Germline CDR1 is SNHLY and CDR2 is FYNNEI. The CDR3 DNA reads TGTGCCAGCAGTGATTCGGGAGGTATCTACGGGCAGTACTTC. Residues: CASSDSGGIYGQYF.

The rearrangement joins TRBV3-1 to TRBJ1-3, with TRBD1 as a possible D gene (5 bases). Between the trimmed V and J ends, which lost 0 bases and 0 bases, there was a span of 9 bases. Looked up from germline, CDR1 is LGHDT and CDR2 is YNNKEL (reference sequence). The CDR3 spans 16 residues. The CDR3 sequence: CASSQEYRNSGNTIYF. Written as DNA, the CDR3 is TGTGCCAGCAGCCAAGAGTACAGGAACTCTGGAAACACCATATATTTT.

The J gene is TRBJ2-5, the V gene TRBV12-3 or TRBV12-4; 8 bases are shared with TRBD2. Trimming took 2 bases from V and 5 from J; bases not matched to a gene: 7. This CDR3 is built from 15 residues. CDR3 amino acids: CASSLSGGRLETQYF. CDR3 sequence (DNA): TGTGCCAGCAGTTTAAGCGGGGGCCGTTTGGAGACCCAGTACTTC.

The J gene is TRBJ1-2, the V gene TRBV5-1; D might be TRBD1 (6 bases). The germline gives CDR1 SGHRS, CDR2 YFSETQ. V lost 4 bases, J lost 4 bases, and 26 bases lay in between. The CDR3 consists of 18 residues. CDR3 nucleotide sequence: TGCGCCAGCAGCGTGGAATTCAACAGGGCACACCGGGGCTATGGCTACACCTTC. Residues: CASSVEFNRAHRGYGYTF.

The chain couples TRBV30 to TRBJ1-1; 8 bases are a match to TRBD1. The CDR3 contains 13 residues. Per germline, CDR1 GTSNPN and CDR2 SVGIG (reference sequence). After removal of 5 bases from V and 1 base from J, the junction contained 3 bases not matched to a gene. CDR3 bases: TGTGCCTGGGGGACAGGCTCGAACACTGAAGCTTTCTTT. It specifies CAWGTGSNTEAFF.

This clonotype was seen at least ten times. The CDR3 region has the DNA TGCGCCAGCAGCCTTGGTGGATCCACTAGCACAGATACGCAGTATTTT. Translating it yields CASSLGGSTSTDTQYF. The rearrangement joins TRBV5-1 to TRBJ2-3; D unresolved. The germline V gene has CDR1 SGHRS and CDR2 YFSETQ. This CDR3 comprises 16 residues. Trimming took 4 bases from V and 0 from J, leaving 15 bases between them.

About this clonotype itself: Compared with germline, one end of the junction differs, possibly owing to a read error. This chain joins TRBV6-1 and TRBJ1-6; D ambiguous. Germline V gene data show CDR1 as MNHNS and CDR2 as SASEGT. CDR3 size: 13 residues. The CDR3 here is CASSEAVIPPLHF. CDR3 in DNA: TGTGCCAGCAGCGAAGCAGTCATACCACCCCTCCACTTT.

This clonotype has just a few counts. The CDR3 protein is CSVEHFRAVSNYGYTF. The CDR3 DNA follows: TGCAGCGTTGAACATTTTAGAGCAGTTTCTAACTATGGCTACACCTTC. This chain connects TRBV29-1 to TRBJ1-2; D unclear. Trimming stripped 2 bases from V and 0 bases from J, with 16 bases between. This CDR3 comprises 16 residues. The germline gives CDR1 SQVTM, CDR2 ANQGSEA.